Sequencing of this TCR beta chain was carried out in a study of blood T cells in healthy people across ages. Background on the study: About one barcoded beta molecule per two T cells was the capture yield of template switching.

Findings and caveats of the study: Older individuals had lower TCR beta diversity per million T cells (the decline was roughly linear). There were more naive CD4+ cells and higher diversity in long-lived donors than in aged donors.

Alongside a J-beta primer mix, a sample-barcoded 5' primer served in a second PCR lasting 7 to 11 cycles. TCRdb itself ran the 5' RACE reads through MiXCR, one entry per CDR3 protein. The sample lists about 1.4 million distinct CDR3 sequences; around 59% were seen once. This CDR3 is 15 amino acids long. V gave up 4 bases and J gave up 5 bases; unmatched junction bases: 8. The germline V gene encodes CDR1 MNHEY and CDR2 SMNVEV (reference sequence). In regard to this clonotype: Its antigen is undetermined.

Material: blood. The TCR sequence derives from a man aged 18-30 years in good health. This chain joins TRBV27 and TRBJ2-5, with 9 nucleotides matching TRBD1. CDR3 in DNA: TGTGCCAGCAGTTCCCCGGGGACAGGGATGGAGACCCAGTACTTC. The encoded protein is CASSSPGTGMETQYF.